Listed below are T cell receptor beta chains from one sample, sequenced in a study of response to subunit inactivated influenza vaccine. A single record per CDR3 protein comes from TCRdb applying MiXCR to the RT-PCR reads. The table has about 300,000 distinct CDR3 sequences, about a fifth seen once. The sequencing used PBMCs from blood, collected 21 months after vaccination. These receptors came from a man in his fifties or sixties who received an inactivated influenza vaccine. Both conserved end residues are part of each CDR3. The order of the fields is V gene, J gene, D gene, clone size, CDR3 protein, CDR3 DNA. The D gene is left open where the match is weak. Clone size, where shown, is once, few, many, or a class for clones that have expanded.

v_call: TRBV7-8
j_call: TRBJ2-2
d_call: NA
clone_size: few
cdr3_aa: CASSPRGGAQTGELFF
cdr3_nt: TGTGCCAGCAGCCCCCGTGGGGGGGCTCAGACCGGGGAGCTGTTTTTT

v_call: TRBV5-1
j_call: TRBJ1-2
d_call: NA
clone_size: NA
cdr3_aa: CASSLAPNRFDGYTF
cdr3_nt: TGCGCCAGCAGCTTGGCCCCAAACAGGTTTGATGGCTACACCTTC

v_call: TRBV12-3/TRBV12-4
j_call: TRBJ2-1
d_call: NA
clone_size: NA
cdr3_aa: CASSPPPGVSYNEQFF
cdr3_nt: TGTGCCAGCAGTCCGCCGCCGGGAGTTTCCTACAATGAGCAGTTCTTC

v_call: TRBV28
j_call: TRBJ2-3
d_call: NA
clone_size: NA
cdr3_aa: CATARGGSTDTQYF
cdr3_nt: TGTGCCACCGCAAGGGGGGGAAGCACAGATACGCAGTATTTT

v_call: TRBV12-3/TRBV12-4
j_call: TRBJ2-4
d_call: NA
clone_size: NA
cdr3_aa: CASTGGDIQYF
cdr3_nt: TGTGCCAGCACCGGAGGTGACATTCAGTACTTC

v_call: TRBV30
j_call: TRBJ2-3
d_call: TRBD2
clone_size: NA
cdr3_aa: CAWSRGLAGEDTQYF
cdr3_nt: TGTGCCTGGAGTCGAGGACTAGCGGGAGAAGATACGCAGTATTTT

v_call: TRBV4-2
j_call: TRBJ1-6
d_call: TRBD1
clone_size: NA
cdr3_aa: CASSRHPRDSNNSPLHF
cdr3_nt: TGTGCCAGCAGCCGCCACCCCCGGGACAGTAATAATTCACCCCTCCACTTT

v_call: TRBV6-2/TRBV6-3
j_call: TRBJ2-1
d_call: TRBD2
clone_size: NA
cdr3_aa: CASSYFPPFAGGPLSSYNEQFF
cdr3_nt: TGTGCCAGCAGTTATTTCCCCCCCTTTGCGGGAGGGCCCCTTAGCTCCTACAATGAGCAGTTCTTC

v_call: TRBV5-1
j_call: TRBJ2-5
d_call: TRBD1
clone_size: NA
cdr3_aa: CASNRDRGETQYF
cdr3_nt: TGCGCCAGCAACCGGGACAGGGGAGAGACCCAGTACTTC

v_call: TRBV6-1
j_call: TRBJ1-5
d_call: NA
clone_size: NA
cdr3_aa: CASSPTVNSNQPQHF
cdr3_nt: TGTGCCAGCAGTCCGACAGTCAATAGCAATCAGCCCCAGCATTTT

v_call: TRBV24-1
j_call: TRBJ2-7
d_call: TRBD1
clone_size: few
cdr3_aa: CATSDPGQGSNEQYF
cdr3_nt: TGTGCCACCAGTGACCCGGGACAGGGGTCCAACGAGCAGTACTTC

v_call: TRBV24-1
j_call: TRBJ2-3
d_call: TRBD2
clone_size: few
cdr3_aa: CATSDSSGLAISTDTQYF
cdr3_nt: TGTGCCACCAGTGATTCATCCGGACTAGCGATTAGCACAGATACGCAGTATTTT

v_call: TRBV15
j_call: TRBJ2-1
d_call: NA
clone_size: few
cdr3_aa: CATSRVGNEQFF
cdr3_nt: TGTGCCACCAGCAGAGTTGGCAATGAGCAGTTCTTC

v_call: TRBV7-2
j_call: TRBJ1-5
d_call: TRBD1
clone_size: many
cdr3_aa: CASSLGQGAGQPQHF
cdr3_nt: TGTGCCAGCAGCTTAGGCCAGGGGGCAGGTCAGCCCCAGCATTTT

v_call: TRBV29-1
j_call: TRBJ2-7
d_call: TRBD2
clone_size: NA
cdr3_aa: CSVEGLAGVEQYF
cdr3_nt: TGCAGCGTTGAGGGCCTAGCGGGGGTTGAGCAGTACTTC

v_call: TRBV4-3
j_call: TRBJ1-1
d_call: NA
clone_size: few
cdr3_aa: CASSHSQGRGTEAFF
cdr3_nt: TGCGCCAGCAGCCATTCACAGGGAAGGGGGACTGAAGCTTTCTTT

v_call: TRBV29-1
j_call: TRBJ1-1
d_call: NA
clone_size: NA
cdr3_aa: CSVEAQPSGNTEAFF
cdr3_nt: TGCAGCGTCGAGGCCCAACCATCGGGAAACACTGAAGCTTTCTTT

v_call: TRBV5-6
j_call: TRBJ1-1
d_call: NA
clone_size: NA
cdr3_aa: CASSWGVAGVNTEAFF
cdr3_nt: TGTGCCAGCAGCTGGGGGGTCGCAGGGGTAAACACTGAAGCTTTCTTT

v_call: TRBV6-2/TRBV6-3
j_call: TRBJ1-5
d_call: NA
clone_size: few
cdr3_aa: CASSYGEQPQHF
cdr3_nt: TGTGCCAGCAGTTACGGAGAACAGCCCCAGCATTTT

v_call: TRBV27
j_call: TRBJ1-2
d_call: NA
clone_size: NA
cdr3_aa: CASSLNENYGYTF
cdr3_nt: TGTGCCAGCAGTTTAAACGAAAACTATGGCTACACCTTC

v_call: TRBV5-1
j_call: TRBJ2-7
d_call: NA
clone_size: once
cdr3_aa: CASSSRAAPYEQYF
cdr3_nt: TGCGCCAGCAGCAGCCGGGCCGCGCCCTACGAGCAGTACTTC

v_call: TRBV7-2
j_call: TRBJ1-6
d_call: NA
clone_size: many
cdr3_aa: CASKVRTNSPLHF
cdr3_nt: TGTGCCAGCAAGGTCAGAACTAATTCACCCCTCCACTTT

v_call: TRBV28
j_call: TRBJ1-6
d_call: NA
clone_size: many
cdr3_aa: CASCSLRAASSYNSPLHF
cdr3_nt: TGTGCCAGCTGTTCGTTACGGGCCGCGAGCTCCTATAATTCACCCCTCCACTTT

v_call: TRBV4-2
j_call: TRBJ1-6
d_call: NA
clone_size: NA
cdr3_aa: CASSQVADNSPLHF
cdr3_nt: TGTGCCAGCAGCCAAGTGGCAGACAATTCACCCCTCCACTTT

v_call: TRBV28
j_call: TRBJ2-2
d_call: TRBD1
clone_size: NA
cdr3_aa: CASRRTGILGHQTGELFF
cdr3_nt: TGTGCCAGCAGAAGGACAGGAATCCTAGGTCATCAAACCGGGGAGCTGTTTTTT

v_call: TRBV27
j_call: TRBJ1-2
d_call: NA
clone_size: NA
cdr3_aa: CASSPLSKYGGYTF
cdr3_nt: TGTGCCAGCAGTCCGCTGTCCAAGTACGGTGGCTACACCTTC

v_call: TRBV19
j_call: TRBJ1-5
d_call: NA
clone_size: many
cdr3_aa: CASSTQGSRYSNQPQHF
cdr3_nt: TGTGCCAGTAGTACCCAGGGCAGTCGATATAGCAATCAGCCCCAGCATTTT

v_call: TRBV12-3/TRBV12-4
j_call: TRBJ2-7
d_call: NA
clone_size: NA
cdr3_aa: CASTPRDFSYEQYF
cdr3_nt: TGTGCCAGCACCCCACGGGATTTCTCCTACGAGCAGTACTTC

v_call: TRBV29-1
j_call: TRBJ2-5
d_call: TRBD1
clone_size: NA
cdr3_aa: CSVAGPGQMQETQYF
cdr3_nt: TGCAGCGTTGCCGGACCGGGACAGATGCAAGAGACCCAGTACTTC

v_call: TRBV2
j_call: TRBJ2-2
d_call: NA
clone_size: few
cdr3_aa: CASRLPGPNTGELFF
cdr3_nt: TGTGCCAGCAGGTTACCGGGGCCTAACACCGGGGAGCTGTTTTTT

v_call: TRBV29-1
j_call: TRBJ2-1
d_call: NA
clone_size: few
cdr3_aa: CSVKDSSRRDEQFF
cdr3_nt: TGCAGCGTCAAGGACAGTTCCAGGAGAGATGAGCAGTTCTTC

v_call: TRBV27
j_call: TRBJ1-5
d_call: NA
clone_size: NA
cdr3_aa: CASSLTGASPNQPQHF
cdr3_nt: TGTGCCAGCAGCCTCACCGGGGCCTCCCCTAATCAGCCCCAGCATTTT

v_call: TRBV5-5
j_call: TRBJ1-5
d_call: NA
clone_size: NA
cdr3_aa: CASSLDSQRNQPQHF
cdr3_nt: TGTGCCAGCAGCTTGGACAGTCAGCGTAATCAGCCCCAGCATTTT

v_call: TRBV29-1
j_call: TRBJ1-1
d_call: NA
clone_size: many
cdr3_aa: CSASRQNTEAFF
cdr3_nt: TGCAGCGCCTCGAGGCAGAACACTGAAGCTTTCTTT

v_call: TRBV25-1
j_call: TRBJ2-3
d_call: TRBD1
clone_size: few
cdr3_aa: CASSTQGLVGYGTDTQYF
cdr3_nt: TGTGCCAGCAGCACACAGGGGTTGGTGGGGTATGGCACAGATACGCAGTATTTT

v_call: TRBV7-2
j_call: TRBJ1-2
d_call: NA
clone_size: few
cdr3_aa: CASSSGTGFYYGYTF
cdr3_nt: TGTGCCAGCAGCTCTGGGACGGGCTTTTACTATGGCTACACCTTC

v_call: TRBV5-6
j_call: TRBJ1-1
d_call: NA
clone_size: many
cdr3_aa: CASSLVRLGTEAFF
cdr3_nt: TGTGCCAGCAGCTTGGTTCGCCTGGGGACTGAAGCTTTCTTT

v_call: TRBV9
j_call: TRBJ2-2
d_call: TRBD1
clone_size: NA
cdr3_aa: CASSVRGQTTGELFF
cdr3_nt: TGTGCCAGCAGCGTGAGGGGACAGACTACCGGGGAGCTGTTTTTT

v_call: TRBV29-1
j_call: TRBJ2-5
d_call: NA
clone_size: once
cdr3_aa: CSVEEGSPGETQYF
cdr3_nt: TGCAGCGTTGAAGAGGGGTCCCCCGGGGAGACCCAGTACTTC

v_call: TRBV28
j_call: TRBJ2-7
d_call: NA
clone_size: few
cdr3_aa: CASSLLYEQYF
cdr3_nt: TGTGCCAGCAGTCTTCTATACGAGCAGTACTTC

v_call: TRBV7-6
j_call: TRBJ2-7
d_call: TRBD2
clone_size: NA
cdr3_aa: CASSAGLASYEQYF
cdr3_nt: TGTGCCAGCAGCGCGGGACTAGCGTCGTACGAGCAGTACTTC

v_call: TRBV7-2
j_call: TRBJ1-2
d_call: TRBD1
clone_size: few
cdr3_aa: CASSFTPGGWGGYTF
cdr3_nt: TGTGCCAGCAGCTTTACTCCAGGGGGCTGGGGTGGCTACACCTTC

v_call: TRBV28
j_call: TRBJ2-7
d_call: NA
clone_size: NA
cdr3_aa: CASSPTQFSYEQYF
cdr3_nt: TGTGCCAGCAGTCCCACTCAATTCTCCTACGAGCAGTACTTC

v_call: TRBV12-3/TRBV12-4
j_call: TRBJ1-4
d_call: NA
clone_size: NA
cdr3_aa: CASSLLGASNEKLFF
cdr3_nt: TGTGCCAGCAGTTTATTGGGGGCCAGTAATGAAAAACTGTTTTTT

v_call: TRBV3-1
j_call: TRBJ2-5
d_call: NA
clone_size: few
cdr3_aa: CASSQDRETQYF
cdr3_nt: TGTGCCAGCAGCCAAGACCGAGAGACCCAGTACTTC

v_call: TRBV5-1
j_call: TRBJ2-3
d_call: TRBD1
clone_size: few
cdr3_aa: CASSLVPGTVPDTQYF
cdr3_nt: TGCGCCAGCAGCTTGGTTCCGGGGACAGTGCCAGATACGCAGTATTTT

v_call: TRBV4-2
j_call: TRBJ1-2
d_call: NA
clone_size: NA
cdr3_aa: CASSQDRLEGYTF
cdr3_nt: TGTGCCAGCAGCCAAGATCGATTGGAAGGCTACACCTTC

v_call: TRBV25-1
j_call: TRBJ1-4
d_call: TRBD1
clone_size: many
cdr3_aa: CASRQGPNEKLFF
cdr3_nt: TGTGCCAGCCGACAGGGGCCTAATGAAAAACTGTTTTTT

v_call: TRBV4-2
j_call: TRBJ1-2
d_call: TRBD1
clone_size: NA
cdr3_aa: CASSPFGTGVNGYTF
cdr3_nt: TGTGCCAGCAGCCCTTTCGGGACAGGGGTGAATGGCTACACCTTC

v_call: TRBV6-5
j_call: TRBJ2-2
d_call: NA
clone_size: few
cdr3_aa: CASSYSAVTGELFF
cdr3_nt: TGTGCCAGCAGTTACTCGGCTGTTACCGGGGAGCTGTTTTTT

v_call: TRBV10-3
j_call: TRBJ2-2
d_call: NA
clone_size: few
cdr3_aa: CAIRAGGELFF
cdr3_nt: TGTGCCATCAGGGCCGGCGGGGAGCTGTTTTTT

v_call: TRBV18
j_call: TRBJ2-7
d_call: NA
clone_size: NA
cdr3_aa: CASSPNQGEQYF
cdr3_nt: TGTGCCAGCTCACCAAATCAGGGCGAGCAGTACTTC